Reported below is one TCR beta chain. Its antigen is not known. The data were obtained in a study of blood T cells in healthy people across ages. Primers used in a second PCR of roughly 7 to 12 cycles were a sample-barcoded 5' primer and a J-beta primer mix. TCRdb reanalysed the 5' RACE reads using MiXCR and keeps one entry per CDR3 protein. The data contain hundreds of thousands of distinct CDR3 sequences, approximately 30% of them seen just once; the ten biggest clones take up 15%. Study-level points and caveats: Measured against age, TCR beta diversity per million T cells decreased in a roughly linear manner.

The CDR3 consists of 14 residues. Trimming cost V 6 bases and J 5 bases, with 16 bases left between them. Germline V CDR1 and CDR2: DFQATT, SNEGSKA (reference sequence). The J gene is TRBJ1-4, the V gene TRBV20-1; D ambiguous. This receptor was identified in an elderly woman in good health. Material: blood. DNA of the CDR3: TGCAGTGCCACCAGGCCCGGGGAAAATGAAAAACTGTTTTTT. Translating gives CSATRPGENEKLFF.